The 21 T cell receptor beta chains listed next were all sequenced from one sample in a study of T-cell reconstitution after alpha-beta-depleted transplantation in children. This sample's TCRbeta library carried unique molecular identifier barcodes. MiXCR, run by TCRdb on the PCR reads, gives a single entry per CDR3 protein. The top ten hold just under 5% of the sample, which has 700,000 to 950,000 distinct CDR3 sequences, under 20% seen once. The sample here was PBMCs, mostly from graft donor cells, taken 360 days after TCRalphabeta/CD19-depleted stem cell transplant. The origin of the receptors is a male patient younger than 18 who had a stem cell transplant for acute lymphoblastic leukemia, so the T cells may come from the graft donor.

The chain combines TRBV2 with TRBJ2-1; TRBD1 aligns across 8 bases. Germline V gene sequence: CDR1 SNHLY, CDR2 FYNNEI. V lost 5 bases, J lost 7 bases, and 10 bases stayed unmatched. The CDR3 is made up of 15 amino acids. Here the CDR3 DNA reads TGTGCCAGCAGTTGGGCGACAGGGGTGAAGAATGAGCAGTTCTTC. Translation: CASSWATGVKNEQFF.

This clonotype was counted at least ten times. CDR3 amino acids: CSVEFPRESSYNEQFF. In nucleotides, the CDR3 is TGCAGCGTTGAGTTCCCACGCGAGAGCTCCTACAATGAGCAGTTCTTC. The gene calls are TRBV29-1 and TRBJ2-1; no clear D. V shed 3 bases and J shed 0 bases, with 15 bases lying between them. The CDR3 loop spans 16 amino acids. CDR1 and CDR2 (germline): SQVTM, ANQGSEA.

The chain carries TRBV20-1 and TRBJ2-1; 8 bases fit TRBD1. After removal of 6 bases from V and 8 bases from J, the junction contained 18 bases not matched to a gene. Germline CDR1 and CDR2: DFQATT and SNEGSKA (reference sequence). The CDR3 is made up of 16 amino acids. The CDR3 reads CSADPLTGVSGDEQFF. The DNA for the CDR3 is TGCAGTGCCGACCCCCTGACAGGGGTATCGGGAGATGAGCAGTTCTTC.

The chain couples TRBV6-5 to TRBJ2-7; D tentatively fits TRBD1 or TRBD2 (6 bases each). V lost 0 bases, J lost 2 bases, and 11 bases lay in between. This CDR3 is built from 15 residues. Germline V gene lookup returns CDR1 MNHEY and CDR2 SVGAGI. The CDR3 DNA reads TGTGCCAGCAGTTACTCCCTAGGGGGGACCTACGAGCAGTACTTC. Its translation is CASSYSLGGTYEQYF.

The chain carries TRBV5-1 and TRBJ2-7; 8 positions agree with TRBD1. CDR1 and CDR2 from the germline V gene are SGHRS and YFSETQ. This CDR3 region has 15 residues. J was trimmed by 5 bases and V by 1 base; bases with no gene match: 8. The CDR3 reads CASSLPQGAGDEQYF. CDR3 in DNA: TGCGCCAGCAGCTTGCCCCAGGGGGCTGGGGACGAGCAGTACTTC.

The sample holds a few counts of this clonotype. The CDR3: CASSSDLGAYEQYF. For the CDR3, the DNA is TGTGCCAGCAGCTCAGATTTGGGCGCCTACGAGCAGTACTTC. V is TRBV7-8 and J is TRBJ2-7; D gene unclear. Trimming pared 4 bases from V and 2 bases from J, leaving 12 bases between. Per germline, CDR1 SGHVS and CDR2 FQNEAQ. The CDR3 runs 14 residues. Full variable domain (missing parts from reference TRBV7-8 and TRBJ2-7): GAGVSQSPRYKVAKRGQDVALRCDPISGHVSLFWYQQALGQGPEFLTYFQNEAQLDKSGLPSDRFFAERPEGSVSTLKIQRTQQEDSAVYLCASSSDLGAYEQYFGPGTRLTVT.

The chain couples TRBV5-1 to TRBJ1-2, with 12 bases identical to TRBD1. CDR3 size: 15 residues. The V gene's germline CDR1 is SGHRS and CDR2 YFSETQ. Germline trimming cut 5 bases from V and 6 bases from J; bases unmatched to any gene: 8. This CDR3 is CASRLGQGARNGYTF. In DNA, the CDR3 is TGCGCCAGCAGACTGGGACAGGGGGCTCGAAATGGCTACACCTTC.

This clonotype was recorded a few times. The CDR3 coding sequence is TGTGCCAGCAGCTGGGGGTCGGCAGGGGAAAATGAGCAGTTCTTC. It codes for CASSWGSAGENEQFF. The chain combines TRBV5-6 with TRBJ2-1, with a tentative D call TRBD1 (6 bases). The V end was cut by 3 bases, the J end by 7 bases, with 17 bases between. Germline CDR1 is SGHDT and CDR2 is YYEEEE. The CDR3 contains 15 residues.

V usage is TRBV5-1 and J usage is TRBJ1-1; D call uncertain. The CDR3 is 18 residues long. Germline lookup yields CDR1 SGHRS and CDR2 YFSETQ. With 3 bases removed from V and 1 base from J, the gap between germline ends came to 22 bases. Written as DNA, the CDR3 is TGCGCCAGCAGCTCGCCCCGCGTTAGTCGGGAGGCGAACACTGAAGCTTTCTTT. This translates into CASSSPRVSREANTEAFF. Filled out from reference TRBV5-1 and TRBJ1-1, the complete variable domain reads KAGVTQTPRYLIKTRGQQVTLSCSPISGHRSVSWYQQTPGQGLQFLFEYFSETQRNKGNFPGRFSGRQFSNSRSEMNVSTLELGDSALYLCASSSPRVSREANTEAFFGQGTRLTVV.

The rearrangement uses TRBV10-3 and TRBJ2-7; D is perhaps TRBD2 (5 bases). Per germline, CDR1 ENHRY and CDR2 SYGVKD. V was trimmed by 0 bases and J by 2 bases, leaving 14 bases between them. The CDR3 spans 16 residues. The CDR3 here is CAISESGGFETYEQYF. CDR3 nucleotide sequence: TGTGCCATCAGTGAGTCTGGCGGGTTCGAAACCTACGAGCAGTACTTC.

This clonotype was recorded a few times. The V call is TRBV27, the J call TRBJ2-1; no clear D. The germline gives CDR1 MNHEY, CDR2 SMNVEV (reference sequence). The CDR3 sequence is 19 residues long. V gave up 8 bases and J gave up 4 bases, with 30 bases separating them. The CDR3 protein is CASGTGTHFGSKRYNEQFF. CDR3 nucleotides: TGTGCCAGCGGCACCGGTACACATTTCGGATCTAAAAGATACAATGAGCAGTTCTTC.

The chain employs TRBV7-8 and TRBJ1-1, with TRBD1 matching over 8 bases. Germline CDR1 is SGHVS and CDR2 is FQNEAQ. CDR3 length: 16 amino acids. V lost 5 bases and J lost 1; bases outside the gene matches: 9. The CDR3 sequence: CASSLDRASRNTEAFF. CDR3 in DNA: TGTGCCAGCAGCCTGGACAGGGCATCTAGGAACACTGAAGCTTTCTTT.

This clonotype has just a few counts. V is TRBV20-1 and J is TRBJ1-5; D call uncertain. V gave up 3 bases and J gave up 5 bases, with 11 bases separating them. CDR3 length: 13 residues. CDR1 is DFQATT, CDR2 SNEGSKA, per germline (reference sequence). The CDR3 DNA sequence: TGCAGTGCTAGGAATGGGGTTTATCAGCCCCAGCATTTT. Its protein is CSARNGVYQPQHF.

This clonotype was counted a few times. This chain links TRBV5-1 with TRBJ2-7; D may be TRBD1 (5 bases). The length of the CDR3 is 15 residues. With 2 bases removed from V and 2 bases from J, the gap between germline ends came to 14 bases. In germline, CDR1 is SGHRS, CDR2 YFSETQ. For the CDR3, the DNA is TGCGCCAGCAGCTTAGGGGCAGGTTCCGCCTACGAGCAGTACTTC. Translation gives CASSLGAGSAYEQYF.

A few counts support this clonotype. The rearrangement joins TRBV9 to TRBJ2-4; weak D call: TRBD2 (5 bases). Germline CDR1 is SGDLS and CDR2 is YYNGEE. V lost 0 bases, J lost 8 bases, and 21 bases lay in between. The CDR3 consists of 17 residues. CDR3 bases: TGTGCCAGCAGCGTAGGCGGAGGCTACCCGTTGTCGGACATTCAGTACTTC. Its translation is CASSVGGGYPLSDIQYF.

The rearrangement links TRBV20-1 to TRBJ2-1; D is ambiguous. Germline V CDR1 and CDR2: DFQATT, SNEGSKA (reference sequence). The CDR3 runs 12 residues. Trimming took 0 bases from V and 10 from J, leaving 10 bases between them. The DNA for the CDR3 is TGCAGTGCTAGAGATACAAGCCGAGAGCAGTTCTTC. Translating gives CSARDTSREQFF.

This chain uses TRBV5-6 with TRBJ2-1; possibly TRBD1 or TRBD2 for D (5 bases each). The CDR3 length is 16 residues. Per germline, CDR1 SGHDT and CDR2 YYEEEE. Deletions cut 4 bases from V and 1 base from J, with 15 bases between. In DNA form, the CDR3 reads TGTGCCAGCAGCCCCGGTTGGGGGAGATCCTACAATGAGCAGTTCTTC. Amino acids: CASSPGWGRSYNEQFF.

The DNA for the CDR3 is TGCAGCGTCGGAGGACTGAGAAGCTCCTACGAGCAGTACTTC. It is translated as CSVGGLRSSYEQYF. The chain links TRBV29-1 to TRBJ2-7; possible D gene TRBD2, 5 bases. The CDR3 is made up of 14 amino acids. Trimming removed 6 bases at V and 0 bases at J, with 15 bases between. Germline V lookup: CDR1 SQVTM, CDR2 ANQGSEA.

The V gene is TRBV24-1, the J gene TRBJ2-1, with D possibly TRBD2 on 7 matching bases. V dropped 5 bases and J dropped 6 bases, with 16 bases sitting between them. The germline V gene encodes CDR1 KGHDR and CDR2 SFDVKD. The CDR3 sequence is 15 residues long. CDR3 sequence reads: CATSGGGLAGNEQFF. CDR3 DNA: TGTGCCACCAGTGGGGGGGGGCTTGCGGGCAATGAGCAGTTCTTC.

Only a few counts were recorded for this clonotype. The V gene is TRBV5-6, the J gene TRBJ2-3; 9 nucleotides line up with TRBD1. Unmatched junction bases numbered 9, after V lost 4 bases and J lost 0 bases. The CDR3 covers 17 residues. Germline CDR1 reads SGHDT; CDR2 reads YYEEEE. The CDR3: CASSIDGQGISTDTQYF. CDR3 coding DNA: TGTGCCAGCAGCATAGATGGACAGGGGATAAGCACAGATACGCAGTATTTT.

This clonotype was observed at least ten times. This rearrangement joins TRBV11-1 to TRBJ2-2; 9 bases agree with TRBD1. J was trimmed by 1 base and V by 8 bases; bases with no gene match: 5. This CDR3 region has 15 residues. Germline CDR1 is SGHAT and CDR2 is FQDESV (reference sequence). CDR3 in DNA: TGTGCCAGCGGAACAGGGGGCAGGAACACCGGGGAGCTGTTTTTT. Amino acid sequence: CASGTGGRNTGELFF.